Listed below are T cell receptor beta chains from one sample, sequenced in a study of metastatic and nonmetastatic thyroid tumors. MiXCR re-clonotyped the PCR reads for TCRdb. Found here are tens of thousands of clones, over 9.5% of them singletons; the top ten hold around 10%. The sequenced material came from blood. These receptors were taken from a female donor with papillary thyroid cancer or a benign thyroid nodule (not recorded which). Some clones in this sample may be carry-over from other donors' samples. The CDR3 runs from the conserved cysteine through the conserved F or W. A D gene is named only where the DNA matches it firmly. Some rows have no size entry. The others give once, few or many, or a class for an expanded clone.

j_gene: TRBJ2-3; v_gene: TRBV11-1; d_gene: TRBD2; abundance: .; CDR3nt: TGTGCCAGCAGCTTCCTAGCGGGAGAATCCCCAGATACGCAGTATTTT; CDR3aa: CASSFLAGESPDTQYF
j_gene: TRBJ2-3; v_gene: TRBV3-1; d_gene: .; abundance: many; CDR3nt: TGTGCCAGCAGCCAAGATGAAGGGATAGATACGCAGTATTTT; CDR3aa: CASSQDEGIDTQYF
j_gene: TRBJ1-1; v_gene: TRBV2; d_gene: .; abundance: .; CDR3nt: TGTGCCATACTACAGGGAGGATTGGACACTGAAGCTTTCTTT; CDR3aa: CAILQGGLDTEAFF
j_gene: TRBJ2-7; v_gene: TRBV11-1; d_gene: TRBD1; abundance: many; CDR3nt: TGTGCCAGCAGCTTAGCCCCGGGACAGGAGAGCTCCTACGAGCAGTACTTC; CDR3aa: CASSLAPGQESSYEQYF
j_gene: TRBJ2-7; v_gene: TRBV6-1; d_gene: .; abundance: many; CDR3nt: TGTGCCAGCAGGGCCGGGTTTCTGTCCTACGAGCAGTACTTC; CDR3aa: CASRAGFLSYEQYF
j_gene: TRBJ1-1; v_gene: TRBV5-1; d_gene: .; abundance: once; CDR3nt: TGCGCCAGCAGCCTCGGTGGTAGGTTCACTGAAGCTTTCTTT; CDR3aa: CASSLGGRFTEAFF
j_gene: TRBJ1-1; v_gene: TRBV5-8; d_gene: TRBD1; abundance: many; CDR3nt: TGTGCCAGCAGCTTAGGACAGGGAGGTTTCAACACTGAAGCTTTCTTT; CDR3aa: CASSLGQGGFNTEAFF
j_gene: TRBJ1-5; v_gene: TRBV30; d_gene: .; abundance: many; CDR3nt: TGTGCCTGGAGTGCCGGTGCTAATAGCAATCAGCCCCAGCATTTT; CDR3aa: CAWSAGANSNQPQHF
j_gene: TRBJ1-6; v_gene: TRBV20-1; d_gene: .; abundance: many; CDR3nt: TGCAGTGCTCCTCGCCCAGGACAGCGTATTAATTCACCCCTCCACTTT; CDR3aa: CSAPRPGQRINSPLHF
j_gene: TRBJ1-5; v_gene: TRBV20-1; d_gene: .; abundance: .; CDR3nt: TGCAGTGCCCGAGTTGGGGGGTATTATAGCAATCAGCCCCAGCATTTT; CDR3aa: CSARVGGYYSNQPQHF
j_gene: TRBJ2-2; v_gene: TRBV2; d_gene: TRBD2; abundance: many; CDR3nt: TGTGCCAGCACGATACTAGCGGGAGGTACCGGGGAGCTGTTTTTT; CDR3aa: CASTILAGGTGELFF
j_gene: TRBJ2-3; v_gene: TRBV30; d_gene: .; abundance: many; CDR3nt: TGTGCCCTAAAGAGGGGGAGGGGCCCAGATACGCAGTATTTT; CDR3aa: CALKRGRGPDTQYF
j_gene: TRBJ2-2; v_gene: TRBV12-3/TRBV12-4; d_gene: .; abundance: many; CDR3nt: TGTGCCAGCAGACGGGCAGGGGACACCGGGGAGCTGTTTTTT; CDR3aa: CASRRAGDTGELFF
j_gene: TRBJ2-1; v_gene: TRBV4-2; d_gene: TRBD2; abundance: many; CDR3nt: TGTGCCAGCAGCCAAATATGGACTAGCAGGACGTCCTACAATGAGCAGTTCTTC; CDR3aa: CASSQIWTSRTSYNEQFF
j_gene: TRBJ2-7; v_gene: TRBV20-1; d_gene: TRBD2; abundance: many; CDR3nt: TGCAGTGCTTATCGGGAGGGCGCCTACGAGCAGTACTTC; CDR3aa: CSAYREGAYEQYF
j_gene: TRBJ2-5; v_gene: TRBV30; d_gene: .; abundance: .; CDR3nt: TGTGCCTGGAGTGCGTGGGCAGGACGGGGAGAGATCCAGTACTTC; CDR3aa: CAWSAWAGRGEIQYF